The clone carrying this T cell receptor (beta chain) was detected many times. Its antigen is still unknown. The data derive from a study of read filtering for tumor transcriptome and immune sequencing. General study findings and limits: Dropping single-read clonotypes raised IR-seq and RNA-seq shared-clonotype correlation. Roughly four fifths of IR-seq clonotypes had one read, totaling around 3.4% of reads; RNA-seq: around 77% and 45%.

From approximately 430 ng of RNA, a library with molecular barcoded alpha/delta and beta/gamma adaptors was made. One entry per CDR3 protein, called by TCRdb with MiXCR from the reads. The profile shows 90,000 to 95,000 distinct CDR3 sequences, about a fifth of them singletons. The CDR3 consists of 14 residues. Germline CDR1 SQVTM, CDR2 ANQGSEA. The trim removed 7 bases at V and 4 bases at J, leaving 12 bases unmatched. The rearrangement links TRBV29-1 to TRBJ1-1; 7 positions match TRBD1. The TCR comes from a donor aged 40 or over with multiple myeloma. Sequenced material: a population of CD138-negative cells sorted from bone marrow. The CDR3 nucleotides read TGCAGCGCCCCATCGGGGCAGGGGGTCACTGAAGCTTTCTTT. This encodes CSAPSGQGVTEAFF.